The clone carrying this T cell receptor (beta chain) was detected ten times or more. What it binds is not known. Compared with germline, one end of the junction differs, possibly owing to a read error. Sample time point: patch test 1, 2 weeks after DPC sensitization. Treatment given: therapeutic diphenylcyclopropenone sensitization with weekly scalp DPC. Under the authors' procedure: Sample TCR totals centred on a median of approximately 95,000, ranging roughly 20,000 to 690,600. Each CDR3 protein is one row after TCRdb ran MiXCR on the RACE reads. TCRdb's processing, not the authors', yielded these V and J calls. The sample shows roughly 120,000 distinct CDR3 sequences, around 15% of them seen only once. There are 13 residues in the CDR3. Germline assignment: CDR1 SGHAT and CDR2 FQNNGV. This entry comes from a study of human T cells and chemical hapten exposure. Whole-study results and caveats: Because all patients had alopecia, their immune responses might differ from healthy ones.

The chain couples TRBV11-2 to TRBJ2-1, with 7 bases lining up with TRBD1. Sequencing was performed on whole blood, taken in connection with sensitization to the hapten diphenylcyclopropenone (DPC). This receptor was obtained from a man aged 18-30 years with alopecia areata. Some clones in this sample may be carry-over from other donors' samples. The CDR3: CASSLDRTGDYFF. The CDR3 nucleotides read TGTGCCAGCAGCTTAGACCGGACAGGCGATTACTTTTTC.